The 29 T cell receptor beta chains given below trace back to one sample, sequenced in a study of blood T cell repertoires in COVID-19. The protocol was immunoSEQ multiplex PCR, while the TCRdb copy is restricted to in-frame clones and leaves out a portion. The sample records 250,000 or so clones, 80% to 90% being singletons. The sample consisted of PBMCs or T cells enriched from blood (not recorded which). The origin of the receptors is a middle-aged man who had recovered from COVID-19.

The CDR3 DNA sequence: TGCGCCAGCAGCGAGGGACGGGGGACGAGAACTGAAGCTTTCTTT. Residues: CASSEGRGTRTEAFF. The chain has TRBV5-1 and TRBJ1-1, with D perhaps TRBD1 (5 bases). V lost 4 bases, J lost 5 bases, and 18 bases lay in between. The CDR3 loop spans 15 amino acids. CDR1 is SGHRS and CDR2 is YFSETQ in the germline V gene.

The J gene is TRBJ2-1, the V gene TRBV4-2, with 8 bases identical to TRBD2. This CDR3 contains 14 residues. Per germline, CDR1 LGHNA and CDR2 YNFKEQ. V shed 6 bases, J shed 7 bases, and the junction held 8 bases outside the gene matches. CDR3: CASSTPGGVNEQFF. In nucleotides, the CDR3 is TGTGCCAGCAGTACGCCGGGGGGGGTTAATGAGCAGTTCTTC.

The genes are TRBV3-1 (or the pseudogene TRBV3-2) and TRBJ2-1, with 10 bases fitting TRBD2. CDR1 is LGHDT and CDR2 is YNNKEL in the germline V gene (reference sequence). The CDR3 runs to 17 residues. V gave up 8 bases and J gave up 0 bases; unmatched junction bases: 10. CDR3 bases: TGTGCCAGCCGACAAGGAGCTAGCGGGAGCTCCTACAATGAGCAGTTCTTC. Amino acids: CASRQGASGSSYNEQFF.

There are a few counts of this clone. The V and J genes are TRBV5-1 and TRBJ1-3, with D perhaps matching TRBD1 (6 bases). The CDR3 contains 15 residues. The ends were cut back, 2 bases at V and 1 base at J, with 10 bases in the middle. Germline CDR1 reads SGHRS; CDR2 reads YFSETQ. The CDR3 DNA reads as TGCGCCAGCAGCTTCCAGGGGTTTTCTGGAAACACCATATATTTT. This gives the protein CASSFQGFSGNTIYF.

Here the CDR3 reads CASSFGQFRSYDEQFF. The CDR3 DNA reads as TGTGCCAGCAGTTTTGGACAGTTTCGGTCGTACGATGAGCAGTTCTTC. The chain links TRBV27 to TRBJ2-1, with D possibly being TRBD1 (6 bases). This CDR3 spans 16 amino acids. CDR1 MNHEY and CDR2 SMNVEV come from the germline V gene (reference sequence). V was pared by 3 bases and J by 8 bases, with 20 bases between.

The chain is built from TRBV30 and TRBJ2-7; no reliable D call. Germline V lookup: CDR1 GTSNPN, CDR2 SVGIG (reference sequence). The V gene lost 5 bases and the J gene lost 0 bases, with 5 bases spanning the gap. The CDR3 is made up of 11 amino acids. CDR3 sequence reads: CAWGNSYEQYF. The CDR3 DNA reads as TGTGCCTGGGGCAACTCCTACGAGCAGTACTTC.

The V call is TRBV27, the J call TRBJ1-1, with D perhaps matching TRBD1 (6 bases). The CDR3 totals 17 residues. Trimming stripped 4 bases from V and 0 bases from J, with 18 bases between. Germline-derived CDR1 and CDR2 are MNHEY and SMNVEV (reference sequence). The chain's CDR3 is CASSSHKTGLMNTEAFF. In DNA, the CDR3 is TGTGCCAGCAGTTCACACAAGACAGGACTCATGAACACTGAAGCTTTCTTT.

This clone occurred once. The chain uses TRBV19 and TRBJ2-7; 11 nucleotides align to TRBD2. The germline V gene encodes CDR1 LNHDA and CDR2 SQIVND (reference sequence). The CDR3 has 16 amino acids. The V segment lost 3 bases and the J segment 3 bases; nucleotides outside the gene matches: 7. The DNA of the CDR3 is TGTGCCAGTAGTATTTCGACTAGCGGGGACCTCTACGAGCAGTACTTC. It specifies CASSISTSGDLYEQYF.

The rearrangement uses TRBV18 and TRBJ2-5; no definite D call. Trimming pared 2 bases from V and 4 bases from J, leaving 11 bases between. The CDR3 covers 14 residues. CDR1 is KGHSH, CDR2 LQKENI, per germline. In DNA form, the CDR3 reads TGTGCCAGCTCACCAAGGCTCGGCGGAGAGACCCAGTACTTC. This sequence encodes CASSPRLGGETQYF.

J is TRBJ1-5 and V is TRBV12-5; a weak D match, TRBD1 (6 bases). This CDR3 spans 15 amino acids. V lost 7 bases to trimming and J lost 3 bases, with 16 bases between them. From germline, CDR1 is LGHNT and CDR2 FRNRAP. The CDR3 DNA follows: TGTGCTAGTGTTGACGGGACAAAGCCCAATCAGCCCCAGCATTTT. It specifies CASVDGTKPNQPQHF. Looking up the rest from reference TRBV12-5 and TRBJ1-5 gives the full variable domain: DARVTQTPRHKVTEMGQEVTMRCQPILGHNTVFWYRQTMMQGLELLAYFRNRAPLDDSGMPKDRFSAEMPDATLATLKIQPSEPRDSAVYFCASVDGTKPNQPQHFGDGTRLSIL.

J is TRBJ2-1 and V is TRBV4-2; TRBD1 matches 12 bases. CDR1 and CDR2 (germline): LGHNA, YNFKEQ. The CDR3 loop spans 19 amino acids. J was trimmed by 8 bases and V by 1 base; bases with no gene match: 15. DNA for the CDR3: TGTGCCAGCAGCCAAGCCCCCTTATCTGGGACAGGGGGCAGGGATGAGCAGTTCTTC. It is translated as CASSQAPLSGTGGRDEQFF.

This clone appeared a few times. The CDR3 is CASSLALFFSSGNTIYF. CDR3 sequence (DNA): TGTGCCAGCAGCTTAGCGTTATTCTTTAGCTCTGGAAACACCATATATTTT. The chain is built from TRBV7-9 and TRBJ1-3, with unresolved D. This CDR3 is built from 17 residues. V was cut by 0 bases and J by 0 bases, with 12 bases left in between. Germline CDR1 and CDR2: SEHNR and FQNEAQ (reference sequence).

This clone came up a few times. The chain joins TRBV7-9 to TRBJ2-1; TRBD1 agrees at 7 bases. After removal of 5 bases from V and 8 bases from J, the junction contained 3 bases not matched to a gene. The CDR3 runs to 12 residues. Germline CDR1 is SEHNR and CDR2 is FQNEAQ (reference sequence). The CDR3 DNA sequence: TGTGCCAGCAGCAGTACAGGGGATGAGCAGTTCTTC. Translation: CASSSTGDEQFF.

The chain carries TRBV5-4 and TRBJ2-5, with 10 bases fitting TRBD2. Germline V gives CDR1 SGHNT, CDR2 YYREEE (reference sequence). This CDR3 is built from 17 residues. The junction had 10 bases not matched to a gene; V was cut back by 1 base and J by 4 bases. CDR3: CASSLKSGGAFRETQYF. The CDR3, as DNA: TGTGCCAGCAGCTTGAAAAGCGGGGGGGCCTTTAGAGAGACCCAGTACTTC. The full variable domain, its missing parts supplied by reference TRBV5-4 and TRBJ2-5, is ETGVTQSPTHLIKTRGQQVTLRCSSQSGHNTVSWYQQALGQGPQFIFQYYREEENGRGNFPPRFSGLQFPNYSSELNVNALELDDSALYLCASSLKSGGAFRETQYFGPGTRLLVL.

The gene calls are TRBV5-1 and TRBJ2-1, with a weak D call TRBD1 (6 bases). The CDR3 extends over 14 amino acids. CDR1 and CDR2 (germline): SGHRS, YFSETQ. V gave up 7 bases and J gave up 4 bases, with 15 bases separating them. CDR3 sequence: CASYTGQSYNEQFF. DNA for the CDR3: TGCGCCAGCTACACAGGGCAATCGTACAATGAGCAGTTCTTC.

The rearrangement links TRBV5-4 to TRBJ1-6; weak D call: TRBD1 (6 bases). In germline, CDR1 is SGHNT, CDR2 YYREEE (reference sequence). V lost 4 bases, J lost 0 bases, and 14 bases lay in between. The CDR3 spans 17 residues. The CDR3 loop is CASSTGRGVSYNSPLHF. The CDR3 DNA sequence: TGTGCCAGCAGCACCGGGAGGGGGGTCTCCTATAATTCACCCCTCCACTTT.

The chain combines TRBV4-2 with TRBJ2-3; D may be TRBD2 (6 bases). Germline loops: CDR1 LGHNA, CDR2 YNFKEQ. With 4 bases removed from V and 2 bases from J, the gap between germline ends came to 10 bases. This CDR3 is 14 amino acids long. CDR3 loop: CASSPRDFTDTQYF. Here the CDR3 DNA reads TGTGCCAGCAGCCCCCGGGACTTCACAGATACGCAGTATTTT.

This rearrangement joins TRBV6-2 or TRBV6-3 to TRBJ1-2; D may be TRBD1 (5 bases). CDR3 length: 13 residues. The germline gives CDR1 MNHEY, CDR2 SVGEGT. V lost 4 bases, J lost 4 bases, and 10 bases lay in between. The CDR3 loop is CASSSYRIYGYTF. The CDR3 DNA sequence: TGTGCCAGCAGTTCCTACAGGATCTATGGCTACACCTTC.

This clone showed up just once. This chain's CDR3 is CASSPHQGLALYNEQFF. The CDR3 region has the DNA TGTGCCAGCAGCCCACACCAGGGACTAGCGCTTTACAATGAGCAGTTCTTC. The gene calls are TRBV7-8 and TRBJ2-1; 10 bases align to TRBD2. The V and J ends lost 5 bases and 4 bases, in that order; junction bases with no gene match: 11. Per the germline V gene, CDR1 is SGHVS and CDR2 is FQNEAQ. This CDR3 region has 17 residues.

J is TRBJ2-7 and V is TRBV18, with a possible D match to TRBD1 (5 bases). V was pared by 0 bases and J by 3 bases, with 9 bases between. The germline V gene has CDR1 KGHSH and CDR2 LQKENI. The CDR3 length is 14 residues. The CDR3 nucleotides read TGTGCCAGCTCACCACCCGACAGATTCTACGAGCAGTACTTC. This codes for CASSPPDRFYEQYF.

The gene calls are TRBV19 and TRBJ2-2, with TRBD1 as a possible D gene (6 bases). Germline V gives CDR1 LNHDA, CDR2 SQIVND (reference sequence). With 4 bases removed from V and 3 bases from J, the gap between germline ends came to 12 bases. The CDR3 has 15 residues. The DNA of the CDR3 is TGTGCCAGTAGTACAAACAGGGCCGACACCGGGGAGCTGTTTTTT. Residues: CASSTNRADTGELFF.

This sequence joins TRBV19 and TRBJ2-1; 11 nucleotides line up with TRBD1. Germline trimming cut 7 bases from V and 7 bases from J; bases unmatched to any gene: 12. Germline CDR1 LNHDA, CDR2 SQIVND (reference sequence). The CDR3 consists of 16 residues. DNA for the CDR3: TGTGCCAGTAAGGGAACCGGGACAGGGGGTGGGAATGAGCAGTTCTTC. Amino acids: CASKGTGTGGGNEQFF.

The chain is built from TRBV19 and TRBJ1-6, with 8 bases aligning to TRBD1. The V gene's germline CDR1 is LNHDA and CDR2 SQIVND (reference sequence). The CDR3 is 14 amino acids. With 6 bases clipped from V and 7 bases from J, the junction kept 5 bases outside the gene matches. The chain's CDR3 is CASRTWTGNSPLHF. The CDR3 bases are TGTGCCAGTAGAACCTGGACAGGGAATTCACCCCTCCACTTT.

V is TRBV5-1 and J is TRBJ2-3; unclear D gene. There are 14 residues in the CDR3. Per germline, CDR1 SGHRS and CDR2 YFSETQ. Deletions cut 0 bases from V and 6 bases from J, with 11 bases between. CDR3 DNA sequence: TGCGCCAGCAGCTTGGAGTCTACCCGGGATACGCAGTATTTT. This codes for CASSLESTRDTQYF.

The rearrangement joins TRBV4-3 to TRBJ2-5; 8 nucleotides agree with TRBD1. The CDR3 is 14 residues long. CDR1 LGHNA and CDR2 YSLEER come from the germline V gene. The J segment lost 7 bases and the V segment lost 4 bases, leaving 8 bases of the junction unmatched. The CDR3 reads CASSPGQGAPTQYF. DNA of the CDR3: TGCGCCAGCAGCCCAGGACAGGGTGCTCCGACCCAGTACTTC.

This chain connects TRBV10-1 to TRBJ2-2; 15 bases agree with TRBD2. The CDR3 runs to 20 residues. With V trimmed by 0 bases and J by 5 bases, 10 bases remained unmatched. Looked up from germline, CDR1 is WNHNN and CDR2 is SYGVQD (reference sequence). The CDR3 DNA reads TGCGCCAGCAGTGAGTCTCCCGGGACTAGCGGGAGGAAAAAGACCGGGGAGCTGTTTTTT. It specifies CASSESPGTSGRKKTGELFF.

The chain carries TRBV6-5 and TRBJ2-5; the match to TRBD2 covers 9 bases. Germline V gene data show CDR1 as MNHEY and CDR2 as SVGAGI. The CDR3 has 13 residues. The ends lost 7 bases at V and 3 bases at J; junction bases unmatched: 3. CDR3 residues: CASMLAGKETQYF. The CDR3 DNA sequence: TGTGCCAGCATGCTAGCGGGAAAAGAGACCCAGTACTTC.

CDR3 nucleotides: TGTGCCACCAGTGACGACAGGGAAAACAATGAGCAGTTCTTC. It yields the protein CATSDDRENNEQFF. This chain connects TRBV24-1 to TRBJ2-1, with 7 positions matching TRBD1. Germline V gives CDR1 KGHDR, CDR2 SFDVKD. The CDR3 length is 14 residues. The J segment lost 5 bases and the V segment lost 4 bases, leaving 4 bases of the junction unmatched.

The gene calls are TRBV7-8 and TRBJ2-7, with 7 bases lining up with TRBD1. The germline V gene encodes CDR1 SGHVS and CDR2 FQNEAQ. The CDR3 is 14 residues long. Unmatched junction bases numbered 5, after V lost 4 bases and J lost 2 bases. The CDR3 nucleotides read TGTGCCAGCAGCTCCGGGACAGCGCCCTACGAGCAGTACTTC. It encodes CASSSGTAPYEQYF.